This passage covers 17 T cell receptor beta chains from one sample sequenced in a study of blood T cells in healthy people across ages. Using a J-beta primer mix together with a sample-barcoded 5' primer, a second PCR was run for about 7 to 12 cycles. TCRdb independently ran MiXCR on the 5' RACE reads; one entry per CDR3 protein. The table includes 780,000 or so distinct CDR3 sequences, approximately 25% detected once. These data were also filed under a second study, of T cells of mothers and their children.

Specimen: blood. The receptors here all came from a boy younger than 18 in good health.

The CDR3 here is CASSYSGGAFYEQYF. CDR3 nucleotide sequence: TGTGCCAGCAGTTACAGCGGGGGGGCCTTCTACGAGCAGTACTTC. The rearrangement joins TRBV6-2 or TRBV6-3 to TRBJ2-7; TRBD2 agrees at 10 bases. V gave up 2 bases and J gave up 3 bases; unmatched junction bases: 4. Germline V CDR1 and CDR2: MNHEY, SVGEGT. The CDR3 is made up of 15 amino acids.

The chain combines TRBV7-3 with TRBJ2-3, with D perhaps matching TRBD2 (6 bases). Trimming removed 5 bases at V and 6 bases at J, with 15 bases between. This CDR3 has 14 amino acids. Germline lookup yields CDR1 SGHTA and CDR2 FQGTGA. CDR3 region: CASSIGSGRDTQYF. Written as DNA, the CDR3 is TGTGCCAGCAGCATTGGTTCGGGGAGGGATACGCAGTATTTT.

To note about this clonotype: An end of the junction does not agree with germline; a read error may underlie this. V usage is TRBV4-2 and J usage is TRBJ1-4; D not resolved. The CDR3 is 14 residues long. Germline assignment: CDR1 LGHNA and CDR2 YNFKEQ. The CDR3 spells CASSTIESEEKLVF. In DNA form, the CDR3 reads TGTGCCAGCAGCACTATTGAGTCCGAAGAAAAACTGGTTTTT.

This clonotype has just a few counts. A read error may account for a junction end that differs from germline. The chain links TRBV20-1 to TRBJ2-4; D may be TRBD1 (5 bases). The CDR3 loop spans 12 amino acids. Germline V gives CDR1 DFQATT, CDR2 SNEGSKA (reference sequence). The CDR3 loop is CSARAGWDIQYF. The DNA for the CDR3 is TGTAGTGCTAGAGCAGGGTGGGACATTCAGTACTTC.

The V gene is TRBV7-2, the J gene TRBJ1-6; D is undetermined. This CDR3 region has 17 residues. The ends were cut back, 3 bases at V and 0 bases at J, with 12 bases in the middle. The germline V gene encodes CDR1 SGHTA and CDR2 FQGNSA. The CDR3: CASSFGPAGSYNSPLHF. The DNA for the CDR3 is TGTGCCAGCAGCTTTGGGCCCGCCGGCTCCTATAATTCACCCCTCCACTTT.

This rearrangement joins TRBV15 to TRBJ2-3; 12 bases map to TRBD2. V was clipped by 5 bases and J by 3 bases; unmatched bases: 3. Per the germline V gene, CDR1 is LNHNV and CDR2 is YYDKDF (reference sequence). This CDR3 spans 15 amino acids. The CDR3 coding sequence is TGTGCCACCAGCTTGGGACTAGCGGGTACAGATACGCAGTATTTT. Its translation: CATSLGLAGTDTQYF.

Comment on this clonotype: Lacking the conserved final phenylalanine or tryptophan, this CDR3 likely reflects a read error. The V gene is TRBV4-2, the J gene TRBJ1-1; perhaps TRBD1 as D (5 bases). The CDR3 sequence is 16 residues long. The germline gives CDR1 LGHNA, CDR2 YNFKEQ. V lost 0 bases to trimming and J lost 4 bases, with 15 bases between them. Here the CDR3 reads CASSQESVGEGTEAFL. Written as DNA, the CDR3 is TGTGCCAGCAGCCAAGAGTCAGTAGGGGAGGGCACTGAAGCTTTCCTT.

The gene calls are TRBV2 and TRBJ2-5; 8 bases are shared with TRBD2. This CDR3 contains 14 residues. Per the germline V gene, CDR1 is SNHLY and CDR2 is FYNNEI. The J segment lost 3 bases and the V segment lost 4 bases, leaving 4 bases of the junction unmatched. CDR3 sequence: CASSGQAGEETQYF. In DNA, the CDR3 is TGTGCCAGCAGTGGGCAAGCGGGAGAAGAGACCCAGTACTTC. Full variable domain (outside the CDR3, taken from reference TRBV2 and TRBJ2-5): EPEVTQTPSHQVTQMGQEVILRCVPISNHLYFYWYRQILGQKVEFLVSFYNNEISEKSEIFDDQFSVERPDGSNFTLKIRSTKLEDSAMYFCASSGQAGEETQYFGPGTRLLVL.

For the CDR3, the DNA is TGTGCCAGCAGCCAAAACTTCCCCAGGCCCGGGACAGGGAATTCACCCCTCCACTTT. Its protein product is CASSQNFPRPGTGNSPLHF. The gene calls are TRBV3-1 and TRBJ1-6; 9 nucleotides line up with TRBD1. This CDR3 region has 19 residues. The ends lost 2 bases at V and 7 bases at J; junction bases unmatched: 15. Germline-derived CDR1 and CDR2 are LGHDT and YNNKEL (reference sequence).

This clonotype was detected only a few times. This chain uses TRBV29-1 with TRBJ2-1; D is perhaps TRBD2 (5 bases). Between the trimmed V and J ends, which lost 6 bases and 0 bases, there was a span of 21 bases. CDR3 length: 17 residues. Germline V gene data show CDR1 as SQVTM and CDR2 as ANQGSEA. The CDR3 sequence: CSVDEGNTGPSYNEQFF. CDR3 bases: TGCAGCGTCGACGAGGGTAATACTGGGCCCTCCTACAATGAGCAGTTCTTC.

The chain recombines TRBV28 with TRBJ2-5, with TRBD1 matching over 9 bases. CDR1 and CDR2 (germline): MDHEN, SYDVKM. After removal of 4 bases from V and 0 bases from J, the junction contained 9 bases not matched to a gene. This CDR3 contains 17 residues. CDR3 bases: TGTGCCAGCAGTTCCCCGGGACAGGGAAAATACCAAGAGACCCAGTACTTC. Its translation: CASSSPGQGKYQETQYF.

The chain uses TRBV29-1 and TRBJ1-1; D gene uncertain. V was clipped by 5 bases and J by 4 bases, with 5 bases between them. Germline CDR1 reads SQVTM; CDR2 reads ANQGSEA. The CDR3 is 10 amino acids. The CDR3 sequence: CSVRGTEAFF. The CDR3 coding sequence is TGCAGCGTTCGGGGCACTGAAGCTTTCTTT.

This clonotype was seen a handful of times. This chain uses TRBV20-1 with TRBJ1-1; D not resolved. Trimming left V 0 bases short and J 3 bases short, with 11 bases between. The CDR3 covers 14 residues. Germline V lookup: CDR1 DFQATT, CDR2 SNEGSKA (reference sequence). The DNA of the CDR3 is TGCAGTGCTAGAGATATGGACTGGGACACTGAAGCTTTCTTT. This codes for CSARDMDWDTEAFF.

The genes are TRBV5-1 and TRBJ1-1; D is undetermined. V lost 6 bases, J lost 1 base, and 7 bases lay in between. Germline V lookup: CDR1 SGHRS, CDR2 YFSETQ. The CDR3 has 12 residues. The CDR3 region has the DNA TGCGCCAGCAATAACCCGAACACTGAAGCTTTCTTT. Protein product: CASNNPNTEAFF.

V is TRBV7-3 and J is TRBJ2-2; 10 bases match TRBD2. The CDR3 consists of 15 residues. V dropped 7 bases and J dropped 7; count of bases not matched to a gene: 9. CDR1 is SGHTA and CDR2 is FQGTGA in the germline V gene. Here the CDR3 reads CASTSTSGTGGELFF. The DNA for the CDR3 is TGTGCCAGCACCTCAACTAGCGGGACCGGCGGGGAGCTGTTTTTT.

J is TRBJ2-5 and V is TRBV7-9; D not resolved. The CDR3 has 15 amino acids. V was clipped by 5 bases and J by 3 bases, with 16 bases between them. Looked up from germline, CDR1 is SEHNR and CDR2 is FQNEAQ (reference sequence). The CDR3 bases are TGTGCCAGCAGCCTATATAGGGATTTCAAAGAGACCCAGTACTTC. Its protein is CASSLYRDFKETQYF.

As DNA, the CDR3 is TGCAGCGGGCGAACCGGGGTAGCCAAAAACATTCAGTACTTC. It specifies CSGRTGVAKNIQYF. The chain couples TRBV29-1 to TRBJ2-4, with D possibly matching TRBD2 (5 bases). Germline V CDR1 and CDR2: SQVTM, ANQGSEA. This CDR3 has 14 amino acids. The ends were cut back, 7 bases at V and 0 bases at J, with 13 bases in the middle.